This is a list of T cell receptor beta chains from one sample in a study of T cell repertoires in cytomegalovirus infection. Using its own MiXCR run on the reads, TCRdb lists one record per CDR3 protein. The data contain about 440,000 distinct CDR3 sequences, approximately 33% of them seen just once; the ten biggest clones take up roughly 13%. The sequenced sample consisted of PBMCs. These receptor sequences come from a human donor in good health (CMV status not recorded). Some clones in this sample may be carry-over from other donors' samples. Both conserved end residues are part of each CDR3. A D gene is named only where the DNA matches it firmly. Not every row has a clone size; where given, it reads once, few, many or a size class.

J gene	D gene	clone size	V gene	CDR3 DNA	CDR3 protein
TRBJ1-1	.	many	TRBV6-2/TRBV6-3	TGTGCCAGCAGTCCATATCCTTTGGGCACTGAAGCTTTCTTT	CASSPYPLGTEAFF
TRBJ1-1	TRBD1	.	TRBV18	TGTGCCAGCTCGGGACAGGGGGACACTGAAGCTTTCTTT	CASSGQGDTEAFF
TRBJ2-3	.	.	TRBV2	TGTGCCAGCAGTGTGAAGGGCGCGAGCACAGATACGCAGTATTTT	CASSVKGASTDTQYF
TRBJ2-6	.	once	TRBV2	TGTGCCAGCAGTGAGTTCCCGAAACAACAGGGTGCAGGTGGGGCCAACGTCCTGACTTTC	CASSEFPKQQGAGGANVLTF
TRBJ2-5	TRBD2	many	TRBV7-2	TGTGCCAGCAGCCCGCCGGGACTAGCGGGGGGGCTCGAGACCCAGTACTTC	CASSPPGLAGGLETQYF
TRBJ1-5	.	.	TRBV2	TGTGCCAGCAGTCGGCCCACCAGCAATCAGCCCCAGCATTTT	CASSRPTSNQPQHF
TRBJ2-3	TRBD2	few	TRBV6-1	TGTGCCAGCAACAATCAAGCGGGGCAACGCACAGATACGCAGTATTTT	CASNNQAGQRTDTQYF
TRBJ2-3	.	few	TRBV29-1	TGCAGCGTGGGGGGCAGCGAAACAGATACGCAGTATTTT	CSVGGSETDTQYF
TRBJ1-1	.	many	TRBV19	TGTGCCAGCCTTCGACAATCTGAAGCTTTCTTT	CASLRQSEAFF
TRBJ1-3	TRBD1	.	TRBV7-6	TGTGCCAGCAGCCAGGGACAGGGGATCGAGGGCTCTGGAAACACCATATATTTT	CASSQGQGIEGSGNTIYF
TRBJ1-1	.	.	TRBV4-2	TGTGCCAGCAGCCCCTACCCAGCAGGGGCGGTGTCCACTGAAGCTTTCTTT	CASSPYPAGAVSTEAFF
TRBJ2-7	.	few	TRBV29-1	TGCAGCGTTGAGGAACCTGCCGGGCAGGGTAGCAGCTACGAGCAGTACTTC	CSVEEPAGQGSSYEQYF
TRBJ2-1	TRBD2	once	TRBV20-1	TGCAGTGCTAGCGGGGGGGGCTCAAATGAGCAGTTCTTC	CSASGGGSNEQFF
TRBJ1-5	.	.	TRBV6-1	TGTGCCAGCAGCCCGGTCAGAGGTAATCAGCCCCAGCATTTT	CASSPVRGNQPQHF
TRBJ1-4	.	.	TRBV7-2	TGTGCCAGCAGCTTCGATCGGGGGGCTGGCGAAAAACTGTTTTTT	CASSFDRGAGEKLFF
TRBJ1-4	.	.	TRBV29-1	TGCAGCGTACATGTCGATGAAAAACTGTTTTTT	CSVHVDEKLFF
TRBJ2-3	.	.	TRBV6-6	TGTGCCAGCAGTTACTTGGGGAGCACAGATACGCAGTATTTT	CASSYLGSTDTQYF
TRBJ2-7	.	many	TRBV25-1	TGTGCCAGCAGTGAGTCCTACGAGCAGTACTTC	CASSESYEQYF
TRBJ1-5	TRBD1	.	TRBV6-2/TRBV6-3	TGTGCCAGCGACCTACAGGGGTACAATCAGCCCCAGCATTTT	CASDLQGYNQPQHF
TRBJ1-5	.	.	TRBV12-3/TRBV12-4	TGTGCCAGCAGTACGCAGGGTTTTCAGCCCCAGCATTTT	CASSTQGFQPQHF
TRBJ2-5	.	few	TRBV6-2/TRBV6-3	TGTGCCAGCAGTTACACCGGGACCCGAGGAGAGACCCAGTACTTC	CASSYTGTRGETQYF
TRBJ1-1	.	.	TRBV9	TGTGCCAGCAGCCGATGGGGGCAGGGCACTGAAGCTTTCTTT	CASSRWGQGTEAFF